Shown below are 13 T cell receptor beta chains from a single sample sequenced in a study of T cell responses to AZD1222 COVID-19 vaccine. The method was immunoSEQ multiplex PCR; TCRdb's version includes in-frame clones alone and lacks a portion of them. The sample records some 100,000 clones, about 88% being singletons. Here the sequenced sample was peripheral blood, taken on day 0 of AZD1222 vaccination. The source is an adult in good health.

This clone was observed a single time. V usage is TRBV6-5 and J usage is TRBJ1-1, with a possible D match to TRBD1 (6 bases). In germline, CDR1 is MNHEY, CDR2 SVGAGI. The V and J ends lost 7 bases and 1 base respectively, with 13 bases between them. The CDR3 length is 14 residues. CDR3 loop: CASNRQASNTEAFF. The CDR3 DNA reads TGTGCCAGCAACCGACAGGCATCGAACACTGAAGCTTTCTTT.

The chain recombines TRBV5-1 with TRBJ1-4, with D hard to call. V lost 8 bases and J 0 bases, leaving 11 bases between the germline ends. This CDR3 comprises 14 residues. Per germline, CDR1 SGHRS and CDR2 YFSETQ. CDR3 in DNA: TGCGCCAGTAGGGTAACAGCAACTAATGAAAAACTGTTTTTT. Residues: CASRVTATNEKLFF.

This chain connects TRBV2 to TRBJ1-4; perhaps TRBD1 as D (5 bases). This CDR3 spans 14 amino acids. The V and J ends lost 6 bases and 4 bases respectively, with 12 bases between them. Per germline, CDR1 SNHLY and CDR2 FYNNEI. Here the CDR3 DNA reads TGTGCCAGCAGGATTCAGGGTGTTAATGAAAAACTGTTTTTT. Translated: CASRIQGVNEKLFF.

The V and J genes are TRBV4-1 and TRBJ1-1; D ambiguous. Trimming stripped 1 base from V and 0 bases from J, with 9 bases between. The V gene's germline CDR1 is MGHRA and CDR2 YSYEKL. This CDR3 comprises 15 residues. CDR3 protein: CASSQGPGVNTEAFF. The CDR3 DNA sequence: TGCGCCAGCAGCCAAGGTCCAGGAGTGAACACTGAAGCTTTCTTT.

V and J are TRBV9 and TRBJ1-4; tentative D call: TRBD1 (5 bases). V was cut by 0 bases and J by 10 bases, with 13 bases left in between. This CDR3 region has 14 residues. CDR1 and CDR2 from the germline V gene are SGDLS and YYNGEE. In nucleotides, the CDR3 is TGTGCCAGCAGCGTAGAAGGGGTGGAGGGAAAACTGTTTTTT. Residues: CASSVEGVEGKLFF.

This chain links TRBV18 with TRBJ1-2; D remains unclear. V lost 2 bases to trimming and J lost 0 bases, with 10 bases between them. This CDR3 has 15 residues. Germline lookup yields CDR1 KGHSH and CDR2 LQKENI. The CDR3 DNA is TGTGCCAGCTCACCATCTTCAGGTGCTAACTATGGCTACACCTTC. Translated, it gives CASSPSSGANYGYTF.

The chain is built from TRBV24-1 and TRBJ1-1; 7 bases are shared with TRBD1. From germline, CDR1 is KGHDR and CDR2 SFDVKD. There are 13 residues in the CDR3. Germline trimming cut 8 bases from V and 1 base from J; bases unmatched to any gene: 3. In DNA form, the CDR3 reads TGTGCCACCACAGGGGGACGGAACACTGAAGCTTTCTTT. Translated, it gives CATTGGRNTEAFF.

The chain couples TRBV5-6 to TRBJ2-7; possible D gene TRBD2, 6 bases. Trimming cost V 0 bases and J 3 bases, with 10 bases left between them. This CDR3 has 14 residues. Germline V gives CDR1 SGHDT, CDR2 YYEEEE. The CDR3 nucleotides read TGTGCCAGCAGCTTGGCCTGGCGGGGCTACGAGCAGTACGTC. It codes for CASSLAWRGYEQYV.

The chain recombines TRBV3-1 (or the pseudogene TRBV3-2) with TRBJ2-3, with 8 nucleotides matching TRBD2. CDR3 length equals 14 residues. The germline gives CDR1 LGHDT, CDR2 YNNKEL (reference sequence). Trimming cost V 6 bases and J 2 bases; bases outside gene matches: 4. CDR3: CASRPAGVTDTQYF. The CDR3 DNA follows: TGTGCCAGCAGGCCAGCGGGGGTCACAGATACGCAGTATTTT.

This clone appeared once. The V gene is TRBV9, the J gene TRBJ1-6; D is ambiguous. The ends were cut back, 0 bases at V and 6 bases at J, with 7 bases in the middle. Germline assignment: CDR1 SGDLS and CDR2 YYNGEE. The CDR3 totals 14 residues. The CDR3 bases are TGTGCCAGCAGCGTAGGTGTCAGTAATTCACCCCTCCACTTT. Translating gives CASSVGVSNSPLHF.

The J gene is TRBJ2-3, the V gene TRBV5-4; D tentatively reads TRBD1 or TRBD2 (5 bases each). This CDR3 spans 15 amino acids. CDR1 SGHNT and CDR2 YYREEE come from the germline V gene (reference sequence). Trimming cost V 3 bases and J 3 bases, with 14 bases left between them. CDR3 sequence reads: CASSSIMGPTDTQYF. CDR3 DNA: TGTGCCAGCAGCTCCATTATGGGACCGACAGATACGCAGTATTTT.

The V and J genes are TRBV2 and TRBJ1-5; D call uncertain. Germline CDR1 and CDR2: SNHLY and FYNNEI. The germline V and J ends were trimmed by 6 bases and 2 bases, with 11 bases remaining between them. The CDR3 sequence is 14 residues long. The CDR3 DNA reads TGTGCCAGCAGATCCCTTGCTGGCAATCAGCCCCAGCATTTT. Amino acids: CASRSLAGNQPQHF.

V gene TRBV21-1 combines with J gene TRBJ2-7. TRBV21-1 is flagged as a pseudogene. The CDR3 runs to 15 residues. Written as DNA, the CDR3 is TGTGCCAGCAGCAAAGGGTCAGGGGGGAGGGACGAGCAGTACGTC. Amino acid sequence: CASSKGSGGRDEQYV.